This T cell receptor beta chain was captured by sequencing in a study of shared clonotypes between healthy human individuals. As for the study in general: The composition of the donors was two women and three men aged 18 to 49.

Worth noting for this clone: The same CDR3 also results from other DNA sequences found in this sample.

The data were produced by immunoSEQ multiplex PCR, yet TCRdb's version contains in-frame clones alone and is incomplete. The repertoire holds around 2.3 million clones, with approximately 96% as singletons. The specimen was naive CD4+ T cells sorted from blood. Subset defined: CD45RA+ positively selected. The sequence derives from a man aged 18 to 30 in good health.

The CDR3 DNA follows: TGCGCCAGCAGCTCTGGGGGTAGCACAGATACGCAGTATTTT. Its translation is CASSSGGSTDTQYF. The genes are TRBV5-1 and TRBJ2-3, with D perhaps being TRBD1 or TRBD2 (5 bases each). V was shortened by 3 bases and J by 0 bases, with 8 bases between the two germline ends. Germline CDR1 SGHRS, CDR2 YFSETQ. The CDR3 runs 14 residues.